One sample yielded the 29 T cell receptor beta chains listed below, sequenced in a study of blood T cell repertoires in COVID-19. Clones were read by immunoSEQ multiplex PCR, and TCRdb kept only the in-frame ones, dropping some. This sample has 85,000 to 95,000 clones, with about 88% found just once. Sample: peripheral blood. The receptors were sampled from an elderly woman with active COVID-19.

The chain couples TRBV5-5 to TRBJ1-6; the D gene is possibly TRBD1 (5 bases). The CDR3 covers 15 residues. Trimming removed 0 bases at V and 7 bases at J, with 11 bases between. CDR1 is SGHKS, CDR2 YYEKEE, per germline (reference sequence). As DNA, the CDR3 is TGTGCCAGCAGCTTGGGGGTCTCAGGGAATTCACCCCTCCACTTT. As protein: CASSLGVSGNSPLHF.

This chain joins TRBV6-5 and TRBJ2-5; no reliable D call. Germline CDR1 MNHEY, CDR2 SVGAGI. CDR3 size: 14 residues. The V and J ends lost 5 bases and 2 bases respectively, with 12 bases between them. DNA of the CDR3: TGTGCCAGCAGTATGGGTCGGGTACAAGAGACCCAGTACTTC. Its protein product is CASSMGRVQETQYF.

The chain uses TRBV10-3 and TRBJ1-5; D not certain. Trimming cost V 6 bases and J 5 bases, with 11 bases left between them. The germline V gene has CDR1 ENHRY and CDR2 SYGVKD. The CDR3 covers 13 residues. CDR3 DNA sequence: TGTGCCATCAGCAATAGTTTGGATCAGCCCCAGCATTTT. It specifies CAISNSLDQPQHF.

This clone was seen a single time. J is TRBJ2-1 and V is TRBV5-1; 10 bases map to TRBD2. Germline V gene lookup returns CDR1 SGHRS and CDR2 YFSETQ. The CDR3 length is 16 residues. V trimming: 7 bases; J trimming: 2 bases; junction bases outside the gene matches: 9. CDR3 amino acids: CASGGSGRVPYNEQFF. The DNA for the CDR3 is TGCGCCAGCGGTGGCAGCGGGAGGGTTCCCTACAATGAGCAGTTCTTC.

This chain joins TRBV15 and TRBJ1-2; TRBD1 matches 7 bases. Germline loops: CDR1 LNHNV, CDR2 YYDKDF (reference sequence). The CDR3 is 14 amino acids. V lost 4 bases, J lost 3 bases, and 5 bases stayed unmatched. CDR3 sequence reads: CATSTGQLDYGYTF. The CDR3 DNA reads TGTGCCACCAGCACGGGACAGCTGGACTATGGCTACACCTTC.

The chain recombines TRBV6-5 with TRBJ1-1, with a tentative D call TRBD1 (5 bases). Germline lookup yields CDR1 MNHEY and CDR2 SVGAGI. Trimming took 5 bases from V and 1 from J, leaving 14 bases between them. This CDR3 has 15 amino acids. The CDR3 loop is CASSTRQKGNTEAFF. DNA for the CDR3: TGTGCCAGCAGTACCCGACAGAAGGGGAACACTGAAGCTTTCTTT.

The chain has TRBV3-1 (or the pseudogene TRBV3-2) and TRBJ2-5, with a possible D match to TRBD2 (6 bases). There are 17 residues in the CDR3. V was cut by 0 bases and J by 1 base, with 15 bases left in between. Germline V gene data show CDR1 as LGHDT and CDR2 as YNNKEL (reference sequence). DNA for the CDR3: TGTGCCAGCAGCCAAGAGGTTTTTCAGCGGGTCCAAGAGACCCAGTACTTC. Translation: CASSQEVFQRVQETQYF.

J is TRBJ2-1 and V is TRBV24-1, with 9 bases that match TRBD2. V gave up 6 bases and J gave up 3 bases; unmatched junction bases: 5. From germline, CDR1 is KGHDR and CDR2 SFDVKD. The CDR3 is 15 amino acids. The CDR3 loop reads CATSYQRGVYNEQFF. As DNA, the CDR3 is TGTGCCACCAGTTATCAGCGGGGGGTCTACAATGAGCAGTTCTTC.

The chain combines TRBV23-1 with TRBJ1-2; 8 bases are a match to TRBD1. TRBV23-1 is designated an ORF whose function remains uncertain. Germline trimming cut 1 base from V and 1 base from J; bases unmatched to any gene: 11. CDR3 size: 18 residues. CDR3: CASSQLCHRDRNNYGYTF. Here the CDR3 DNA reads TGCGCCAGCAGTCAATTGTGTCATCGGGACAGGAATAACTATGGCTACACCTTC.

The chain employs TRBV19 and TRBJ2-1, with TRBD1 identical over 7 bases. The CDR3 extends over 14 amino acids. In germline, CDR1 is LNHDA, CDR2 SQIVND (reference sequence). The junction had 4 bases not matched to a gene; V was cut back by 7 bases and J by 1 base. This chain's CDR3 is CASTPRGSYNEQFF. As DNA, the CDR3 is TGTGCCAGTACCCCCAGGGGGTCCTACAATGAGCAGTTCTTC.

The rearrangement uses TRBV28 and TRBJ2-5; D might be TRBD1 (6 bases). The length of the CDR3 is 15 residues. CDR1 and CDR2 from the germline V gene are MDHEN and SYDVKM. V gave up 3 bases and J gave up 5 bases, with 16 bases separating them. CDR3 region: CASSLTRQARETQYF. CDR3 bases: TGTGCCAGCAGTTTGACGCGACAGGCTAGGGAGACCCAGTACTTC.

The rearrangement uses TRBV19 and TRBJ1-2; D call uncertain. This CDR3 has 17 residues. Germline CDR1 reads LNHDA; CDR2 reads SQIVND (reference sequence). With 1 base removed from V and 0 bases from J, the gap between germline ends came to 15 bases. The CDR3 reads CASSIARNNETNYGYTF. CDR3 nucleotides: TGTGCCAGTAGTATAGCTAGGAATAATGAAACTAACTATGGCTACACCTTC. The whole variable domain, remainder taken from reference TRBV19 and TRBJ1-2, is DGGITQSPKYLFRKEGQNVTLSCEQNLNHDAMYWYRQDPGQGLRLIYYSQIVNDFQKGDIAEGYSVSREKKESFPLTVTSAQKNPTAFYLCASSIARNNETNYGYTFGSGTRLTVV.

The V gene is TRBV28, the J gene TRBJ2-7; the match to TRBD2 covers 11 bases. J lost 5 bases, V lost 2 bases, and 14 bases had no gene match. The CDR3 has 18 amino acids. Germline CDR1 reads MDHEN; CDR2 reads SYDVKM. CDR3 DNA: TGTGCCAGCAGTTTAACTAGCGGGAGAAGTGGGGTTATAGACGAGCAGTACTTC. Translated, it gives CASSLTSGRSGVIDEQYF.

The sample holds one count of this clone. The V gene is TRBV28, the J gene TRBJ1-5, with 7 bases that match TRBD1. CDR1 is MDHEN, CDR2 SYDVKM, per germline. The CDR3 is made up of 15 amino acids. After removal of 5 bases from V and 4 bases from J, the junction contained 8 bases not matched to a gene. This chain's CDR3 is CASSTDRAGNQPQHF. As DNA, the CDR3 is TGTGCCAGCAGTACTGACAGGGCTGGGAATCAGCCCCAGCATTTT.

The chain links TRBV7-2 to TRBJ2-7; 8 bases map to TRBD1. Germline values: CDR1 SGHTA, CDR2 FQGNSA. The CDR3 is 14 amino acids. The J segment lost 4 bases and the V segment lost 5 bases, leaving 7 bases of the junction unmatched. CDR3: CASSGQGAGYEQYF. DNA for the CDR3: TGTGCCAGCAGCGGGCAGGGGGCGGGTTACGAGCAGTACTTC.

The chain combines TRBV4-3 with TRBJ1-2, with D tentatively TRBD1 (5 bases). Germline CDR1 is LGHNA and CDR2 is YSLEER. Trimming stripped 0 bases from V and 4 bases from J, with 18 bases between. The CDR3 covers 17 residues. This CDR3 reads CASSQDLAGWGTYGYTF. The DNA of the CDR3 is TGCGCCAGCAGCCAAGATCTGGCAGGGTGGGGAACCTATGGCTACACCTTC.

The chain has TRBV6-5 and TRBJ2-1, with 9 bases that match TRBD1. Looked up from germline, CDR1 is MNHEY and CDR2 is SVGAGI. V gave up 6 bases and J gave up 9 bases; unmatched junction bases: 12. The CDR3 sequence is 15 residues long. The CDR3 DNA sequence: TGTGCCAGCAGCTACGAAGGGACAGGGAGTAGTGAGCAGTTCTTC. It specifies CASSYEGTGSSEQFF.

The CDR3 coding sequence is TGTGCCAGCAGCGACCTAGCGGGGAGCACAGATACGCAGTATTTT. Residues: CASSDLAGSTDTQYF. V gene TRBV9 combines with J gene TRBJ2-3; 9 nucleotides line up with TRBD2. Trimming removed 3 bases from V and 0 bases from J; junction bases left unmatched: 2. The CDR3 sequence is 15 residues long. Germline values: CDR1 SGDLS, CDR2 YYNGEE.

V usage is TRBV28 and J usage is TRBJ1-6, with 7 bases matching TRBD1. The CDR3 loop spans 19 amino acids. From germline, CDR1 is MDHEN and CDR2 SYDVKM. V shed 4 bases, J shed 0 bases, and the junction held 12 bases outside the gene matches. CDR3 nucleotides: TGTGCCAGCAGTTCACTTCGTACGACAGGGACCTCCTATAATTCACCCCTCCACTTT. Protein: CASSSLRTTGTSYNSPLHF. Drawing the rest from reference TRBV28 and TRBJ1-6, the complete variable domain is DVKVTQSSRYLVKRTGEKVFLECVQDMDHENMFWYRQDPGLGLRLIYFSYDVKMKEKGDIPEGYSVSREKKERFSLILESASTNQTSMYLCASSSLRTTGTSYNSPLHFGNGTRLTVT.

The V call is TRBV2, the J call TRBJ2-7, with TRBD1 identical over 9 bases. CDR1 SNHLY and CDR2 FYNNEI come from the germline V gene. CDR3 length: 12 residues. V shed 11 bases, J shed 4 bases, and the junction held 6 bases outside the gene matches. The CDR3 DNA follows: TGTGCCGGGGGGACAGGGAATTACGAGCAGTACTTC. Translation: CAGGTGNYEQYF. Filled out from reference TRBV2 and TRBJ2-7, the complete variable domain reads EPEVTQTPSHQVTQMGQEVILRCVPISNHLYFYWYRQILGQKVEFLVSFYNNEISEKSEIFDDQFSVERPDGSNFTLKIRSTKLEDSAMYFCAGGTGNYEQYFGPGTRLTVT.

The gene calls are TRBV20-1 and TRBJ2-7; the D is unclear. Trimming shortened V by 3 bases and J by 5 bases, and 5 bases separated the two germline ends. CDR1 and CDR2 from the germline V gene are DFQATT and SNEGSKA (reference sequence). The CDR3 has 10 residues. This CDR3 is CSASNNEQYF. CDR3 bases: TGCAGTGCTAGTAACAACGAGCAGTACTTC.

The rearrangement uses TRBV4-1 and TRBJ2-5; 7 bases match TRBD1. Unmatched junction bases numbered 4, after V lost 5 bases and J lost 4 bases. Germline CDR1 reads MGHRA; CDR2 reads YSYEKL. The CDR3 is 13 residues long. CDR3 sequence: CASSNNRGETQYF. CDR3 bases: TGCGCCAGCAGCAACAACAGGGGAGAGACCCAGTACTTC.

V gene TRBV7-2 combines with J gene TRBJ1-6, with a possible D match to TRBD1 (6 bases). The CDR3 length is 13 residues. Germline lookup yields CDR1 SGHTA and CDR2 FQGNSA. V lost 6 bases and J 6 bases, leaving 9 bases between the germline ends. Written as DNA, the CDR3 is TGTGCCAGCAGAACAGGGTCTAATTCACCCCTCCACTTT. Translating gives CASRTGSNSPLHF.

The chain couples TRBV10-3 to TRBJ1-5, with D unresolved. The V gene lost 11 bases and the J gene lost 6 bases, with 11 bases spanning the gap. CDR1 ENHRY and CDR2 SYGVKD come from the germline V gene. The CDR3 length is 11 residues. The CDR3 is CASTAGQPQHF. CDR3 DNA: TGTGCCTCCACCGCGGGTCAGCCCCAGCATTTT.

The CDR3 DNA reads TGTGCCAGCAGAGAGGCCCGTTGGGACTATGGCTACACCTTC. This gives the protein CASREARWDYGYTF. This chain links TRBV28 with TRBJ1-2; D remains ambiguous. The CDR3 sequence is 14 residues long. V was cut by 6 bases and J by 3 bases, with 14 bases left in between. Germline CDR1 reads MDHEN; CDR2 reads SYDVKM.

V and J are TRBV6-2 or TRBV6-3 and TRBJ1-5; 11 nucleotides agree with TRBD1. Germline V CDR1 and CDR2: MNHEY, SVGEGT. The CDR3 contains 15 residues. J lost 6 bases, V lost 8 bases, and 9 bases had no gene match. CDR3 DNA: TGTGCCAGCCGCCGGACAGGGGGCCAAGGTCAGCCCCAGCATTTT. Protein product: CASRRTGGQGQPQHF.

The CDR3 spells CASSLGQGAAPLHF. The DNA of the CDR3 is TGTGCCAGCAGCTTGGGACAGGGGGCGGCACCCCTCCACTTT. The chain combines TRBV7-3 with TRBJ1-6, with 12 bases lining up with TRBD1. V shed 3 bases, J shed 11 bases, and the junction held 2 bases outside the gene matches. CDR3 length equals 14 residues. Germline CDR1 and CDR2: SGHTA and FQGTGA.

This clone was detected once. The CDR3 is CASSDGGPGYTF. CDR3 nucleotide sequence: TGTGCCAGCTCCGACGGGGGGCCAGGCTACACCTTC. J is TRBJ1-2 and V is TRBV6-5, with TRBD1 as a possible D gene (6 bases). CDR1 is MNHEY, CDR2 SVGAGI, per germline. V was cut by 8 bases and J by 8 bases, with 15 bases left in between. The CDR3 runs 12 residues.

This chain connects TRBV7-2 to TRBJ1-2, with 8 bases fitting TRBD1. The CDR3 has 15 amino acids. The trim removed 11 bases at V and 2 bases at J, leaving 13 bases unmatched. CDR1 SGHTA and CDR2 FQGNSA come from the germline V gene. In DNA form, the CDR3 reads TGTGCCTCCCAGCCCGACCGGACAGGGAACTATGGCTACACCTTC. It encodes CASQPDRTGNYGYTF. The whole variable domain, remainder taken from reference TRBV7-2 and TRBJ1-2, is GAGVSQSPSNKVTEKGKDVELRCDPISGHTALYWYRQSLGQGLEFLIYFQGNSAPDKSGLPSDRFSAERTGGSVSTLTIQRTQQEDSAVYLCASQPDRTGNYGYTFGSGTRLTVV.